This T cell receptor (beta chain) appears in the sequencing data of a study of blood T cells in healthy people across ages. The ends lost 0 bases at V and 7 bases at J; junction bases unmatched: 16. CDR3 length: 18 amino acids. Germline values: CDR1 MGHRA, CDR2 YSYEKL. PCR was performed a second time for roughly 7 to 12 cycles using a sample-barcoded 5' primer and a J-beta primer mix. With 12 random nucleotides, a template-switch adaptor tagged each individual cDNA molecule. TCRdb fed the 5' RACE reads into MiXCR, producing one record per CDR3 protein. This sample yields more than 500,000 distinct CDR3 sequences, of which 25% to 30% are seen a single time; under 20% belongs to the top ten.

The rearrangement links TRBV4-1 to TRBJ2-5; 8 bases fit TRBD2. Sequencing was carried out using blood. The source of this sequence is a woman in her sixties or seventies in good health. As DNA, the CDR3 is TGCGCCAGCAGCCAAGAGGAGGATGGCGGGACTAGGGCTTTGACCCAGTACTTC. It translates to CASSQEEDGGTRALTQYF.